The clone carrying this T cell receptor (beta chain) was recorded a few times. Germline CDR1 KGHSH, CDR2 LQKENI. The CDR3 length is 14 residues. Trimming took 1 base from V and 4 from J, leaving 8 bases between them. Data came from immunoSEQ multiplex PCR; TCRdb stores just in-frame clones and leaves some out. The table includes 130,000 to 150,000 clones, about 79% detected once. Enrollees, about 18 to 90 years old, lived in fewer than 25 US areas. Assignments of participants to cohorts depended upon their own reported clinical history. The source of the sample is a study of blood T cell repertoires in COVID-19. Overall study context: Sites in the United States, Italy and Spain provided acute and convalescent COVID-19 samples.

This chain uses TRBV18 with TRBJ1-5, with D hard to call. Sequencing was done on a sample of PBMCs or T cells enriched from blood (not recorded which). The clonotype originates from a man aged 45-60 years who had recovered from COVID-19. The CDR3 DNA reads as TGTGCCAGCTCACCACGGTGGCAGAATCAGCCCCAGCATTTT. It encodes CASSPRWQNQPQHF.